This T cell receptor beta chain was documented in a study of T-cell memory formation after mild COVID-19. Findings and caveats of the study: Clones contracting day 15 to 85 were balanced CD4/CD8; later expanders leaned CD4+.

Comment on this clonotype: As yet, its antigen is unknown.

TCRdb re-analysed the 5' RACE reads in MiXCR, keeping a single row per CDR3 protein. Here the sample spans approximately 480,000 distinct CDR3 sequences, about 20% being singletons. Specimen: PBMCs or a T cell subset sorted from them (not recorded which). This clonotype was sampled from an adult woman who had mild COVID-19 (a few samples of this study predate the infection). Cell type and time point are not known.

CDR3 nucleotides: TGCAGTGCCCCACCCGTTTCGAACACCGGGGAGCTGTTTTTT. Residues: CSAPPVSNTGELFF. The rearrangement uses TRBV20-1 and TRBJ2-2; D is uncertain. The germline CDR1 and CDR2 sequences are DFQATT and SNEGSKA (reference sequence). V was cut by 6 bases and J by 0 bases, with 11 bases left in between. CDR3 length: 14 residues.